This T cell receptor beta chain was found in a study of cytomegalovirus exposure and HLA in healthy donors. Whole-study results and caveats: The authors later linked a missense DCLRE1C variant to TCR beta V- and J-gene trimming. The investigators catalogued 150 to 200 TCR beta chains as cytomegalovirus-associated.

As regards this clone: Its cognate antigen is unknown.

Nominally healthy donors provided the samples, though records likely missed some immune exposures. Germline V lookup: CDR1 LGHNA, CDR2 YSLEER. The trim removed 0 bases at V and 6 bases at J, leaving 9 bases unmatched. This CDR3 has 17 residues. Amplification used 60 Vbeta primers and 13 Jbeta primers. The protocol was immunoSEQ multiplex PCR, while the TCRdb copy is restricted to in-frame clones and leaves out a portion. Altogether 130,000 or so clones are present, approximately 82% being singletons, with the ten largest covering roughly 1.9%. The rearrangement joins TRBV4-3 to TRBJ1-4; 8 nucleotides align to TRBD1. The sequencing input was PBMCs. The clonotype originates from a woman between 35 and 50 years old in good health and CMV-seronegative. This CDR3 is CASSQDMGTGGYEKLFF. CDR3 coding DNA: TGCGCCAGCAGCCAAGATATGGGAACAGGGGGGTATGAAAAACTGTTTTTT.